The clone carrying this TCR beta chain was seen a handful of times. Antigen: not known. The data stem from a study of blood T cells in healthy people across ages. Study-level points and caveats: Measured against age, TCR beta diversity per million T cells decreased in a roughly linear manner. Naive CD4+ cells and diversity were both higher in long-lived donors than in aged donors.

Trimming removed 5 bases from V and 4 bases from J; junction bases left unmatched: 8. The CDR3 has 15 amino acids. A second about 6 to 11 cycle PCR used barcoded and J-beta primers. A template-switch adaptor that had 12 random nucleotides put a tag on each cDNA molecule. Every sample gave at least 2.5 million paired-end reads containing CDR3. MiXCR, applied by TCRdb to the 5' RACE reads, yields one record per CDR3 protein. The data contain some 1.4 million distinct CDR3 sequences, about 43% of them singletons. The sequencing sample was made of blood. The chain combines TRBV12-3 or TRBV12-4 with TRBJ2-1; 7 positions agree with TRBD1. The receptor comes from a woman aged 18-29 years in good health. The DNA for the CDR3 is TGTGCCAGCAGTCCCCGGGGACAGATGTACAATGAGCAGTTCTTC. Residues: CASSPRGQMYNEQFF.